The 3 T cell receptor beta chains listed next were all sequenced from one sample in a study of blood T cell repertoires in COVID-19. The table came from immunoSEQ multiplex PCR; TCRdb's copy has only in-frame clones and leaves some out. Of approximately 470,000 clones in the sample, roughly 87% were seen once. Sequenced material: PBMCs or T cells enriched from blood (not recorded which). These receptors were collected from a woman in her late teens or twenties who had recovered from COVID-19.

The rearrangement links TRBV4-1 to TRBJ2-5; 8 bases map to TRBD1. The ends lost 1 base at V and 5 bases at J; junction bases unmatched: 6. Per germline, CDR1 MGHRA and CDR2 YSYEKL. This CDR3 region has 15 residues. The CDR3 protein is CASSQGDRRGETQYF. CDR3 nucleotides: TGCGCCAGCAGCCAAGGGGACAGGAGAGGGGAGACCCAGTACTTC.

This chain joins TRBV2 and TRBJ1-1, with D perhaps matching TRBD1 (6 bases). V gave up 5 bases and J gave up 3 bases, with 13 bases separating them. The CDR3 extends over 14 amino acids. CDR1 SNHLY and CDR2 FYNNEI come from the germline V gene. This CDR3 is CASSSQGVDTEAFF. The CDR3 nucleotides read TGTGCCAGCAGTTCACAGGGAGTGGACACTGAAGCTTTCTTT.

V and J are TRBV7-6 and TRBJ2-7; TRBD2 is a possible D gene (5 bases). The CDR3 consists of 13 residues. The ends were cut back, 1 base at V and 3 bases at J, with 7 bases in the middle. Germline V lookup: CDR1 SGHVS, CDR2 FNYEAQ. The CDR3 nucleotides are TGTGCCAGCAGCTTAGGTGAGGGCTACGAGCAGTACTTC. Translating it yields CASSLGEGYEQYF. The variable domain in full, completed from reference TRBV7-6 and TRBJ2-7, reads GAGVSQSPRYKVTKRGQDVALRCDPISGHVSLYWYRQALGQGPEFLTYFNYEAQQDKSGLPNDRFSAERPEGSISTLTIQRTEQRDSAMYRCASSLGEGYEQYFGPGTRLTVT.